Below, 9 T cell receptor beta chains from the same sample are listed, as sequenced in a study of identical twins. From the 5' RACE reads, TCRdb called clonotypes with MiXCR, one entry per CDR3 protein. The table lists approximately 630,000 distinct CDR3 sequences, 7.1% of them singletons. This sample was also put to use in a study of yellow fever vaccine responses in identical twins.

Sequencing was carried out using PBMCs. The receptor set was obtained from a woman aged 18-30 years in good health.

The chain couples TRBV29-1 to TRBJ1-4; a weak D match, TRBD1 (6 bases). Trimming took off 4 bases at V and 8 bases at J, with 11 bases between the two ends. The CDR3 totals 12 residues. Germline-derived CDR1 and CDR2 are SQVTM and ANQGSEA. CDR3 protein: CSVAQGKEKLFF. The CDR3 nucleotides are TGCAGCGTTGCACAGGGTAAAGAAAAACTGTTTTTT.

Ten or more counts support this clonotype. The chain carries TRBV12-3 or TRBV12-4 and TRBJ2-1; D is possibly TRBD2 (7 bases). This CDR3 region has 17 residues. Trimming stripped 8 bases from V and 9 bases from J, with 29 bases between. The CDR3 region is CASFYEVGGALFFEQFF. In nucleotides, the CDR3 is TGTGCCAGCTTTTATGAGGTTGGGGGGGCCCTGTTTTTTGAGCAGTTCTTC.

This sequence joins TRBV3-1 and TRBJ2-7; TRBD2 aligns across 8 bases. This CDR3 has 16 amino acids. The germline gives CDR1 LGHDT, CDR2 YNNKEL (reference sequence). J lost 5 bases, V lost 0 bases, and 9 bases had no gene match. CDR3 residues: CASSQEWGGGPNEQYF. The DNA for the CDR3 is TGTGCCAGCAGCCAAGAGTGGGGCGGGGGGCCTAACGAGCAGTACTTC.

In its sample, this clonotype was seen once. The V gene is TRBV29-1, the J gene TRBJ2-2, with no clear D. The CDR3 extends over 12 amino acids. The V end lost 5 bases, the J end lost 6 bases, and 10 bases lay between the germline ends. Germline V gives CDR1 SQVTM, CDR2 ANQGSEA. The CDR3 here is CSVSRFPGELFF. Here the CDR3 DNA reads TGCAGCGTTAGTCGATTTCCCGGGGAGCTGTTTTTT.

This clonotype appeared many times. V usage is TRBV12-3 or TRBV12-4 and J usage is TRBJ2-3; 8 positions agree with TRBD2. The V and J ends lost 3 bases and 4 bases, in that order; junction bases with no gene match: 3. CDR3 length: 14 amino acids. Written as DNA, the CDR3 is TGTGCCAGCAGTTTCAGCGGGAGTGCAGATACGCAGTATTTT. It is translated as CASSFSGSADTQYF.

The chain combines TRBV7-6 with TRBJ2-7; TRBD1 aligns across 7 bases. This CDR3 contains 15 residues. Trimming cost V 5 bases and J 0 bases; bases outside gene matches: 7. Germline V lookup: CDR1 SGHVS, CDR2 FNYEAQ. In DNA form, the CDR3 reads TGTGCCAGCAGCGCGGACAGGTTCAACTCCTACGAGCAGTACTTC. This sequence encodes CASSADRFNSYEQYF.

This clonotype came up many times. This chain joins TRBV5-1 and TRBJ1-1; D is perhaps TRBD1 (5 bases). Trimming took 2 bases from V and 4 from J, leaving 12 bases between them. This CDR3 is built from 14 residues. Per the germline V gene, CDR1 is SGHRS and CDR2 is YFSETQ. CDR3 sequence reads: CASSFGGTGTEAFF. CDR3 DNA sequence: TGCGCCAGCAGCTTCGGGGGTACTGGCACTGAAGCTTTCTTT.

This clonotype was detected only a few times. The chain combines TRBV9 with TRBJ2-7, with a tentative D call TRBD2 (5 bases). The CDR3 has 14 residues. Trimming took off 0 bases at V and 2 bases at J, with 9 bases between the two ends. Germline loops: CDR1 SGDLS, CDR2 YYNGEE. In DNA, the CDR3 is TGTGCCAGCAGCGTAGGCGGTAGCGCCTACGAGCAGTACTTC. Encoded protein: CASSVGGSAYEQYF. Filled out from reference TRBV9 and TRBJ2-7, the complete variable domain reads DSGVTQTPKHLITATGQRVTLRCSPRSGDLSVYWYQQSLDQGLQFLIQYYNGEERAKGNILERFSAQQFPDLHSELNLSSLELGDSALYFCASSVGGSAYEQYFGPGTRLTVT.

The rearrangement uses TRBV19 and TRBJ1-3, with TRBD1 identical over 10 bases. Germline-derived CDR1 and CDR2 are LNHDA and SQIVND (reference sequence). The V gene end was trimmed by 10 bases and the J gene end by 0 bases; junction bases not matched to a gene: 12. CDR3 size: 17 residues. CDR3 bases: TGTGCCATCAGTTTCTACCGGGACAGGGGCTCTGGAAACACCATATATTTT. This encodes CAISFYRDRGSGNTIYF.